The sequence of this TCR beta chain was determined in a study of T cells after posttransplantation cyclophosphamide. This table comes from immunoSEQ multiplex PCR, and its TCRdb copy is limited to in-frame clones, with some not included. The repertoire holds about 40,000 clones, with around 91% as singletons. Cyclophosphamide on days +3 and +4 followed busulfan-fludarabine conditioning and a marrow graft. Study findings and constraints: Donor CD8+ memory clones often dominated recipient blood repertoires at later times. Recipient CMV seropositivity and CMV reactivation strongly tracked TRB clonality. Blood and skin or GI T cell repertoires showed limited TRB overlap.

The CDR3 sequence is 12 residues long. Trimming took 2 bases from V and 3 from J, leaving 5 bases between them. Germline V gene lookup returns CDR1 SGHTS and CDR2 YDEGEE. As regards this clone: What it binds is not known.

The sequencing here drew on PBMCs, taken roughly 60 days after allogeneic stem cell transplant with posttransplant cyclophosphamide. The origin of this receptor is a male patient aged 60-69 years who received an allogeneic stem cell transplant from a related donor and was CMV-positive. Among the T cells, some may be from the graft donor. The chain is built from TRBV5-8 and TRBJ1-2; D is unclear. CDR3 DNA sequence: TGTGCCAGCAGCTTTGTCGACTATGGCTACACCTTC. This codes for CASSFVDYGYTF.